This T cell receptor beta chain was sequenced during a study of breast tumors, draining lymph nodes, adjacent tissues. Whole-study findings and limits: Most tumor T cells seemingly derive from lymph node, then expand in tumor. Compared with lymph nodes, tumors were less diverse; compared with nontumor tissue, more.

In germline, CDR1 is SQVTM, CDR2 ANQGSEA. This CDR3 is 15 amino acids long. The V end was cut by 6 bases, the J end by 0 bases, with 15 bases between. To note about this clonotype: Its antigen is undetermined.

A single record per CDR3 protein comes from TCRdb applying MiXCR to the multiplex PCR reads. The sample has about 180,000 distinct CDR3 sequences; about 33% are singletons. Samples came from axillary lymph nodes draining the breast cancer. The receptor comes from a female donor with breast cancer. Some clones in this sample may be carry-over from other donors' samples. The sequencing sample was made of axillary lymph node tissue. This rearrangement joins TRBV29-1 to TRBJ2-1, with D unclear. Written as DNA, the CDR3 is TGCAGCGTGGCACTGACCTTGAGCTCCTACAATGAGCAGTTCTTC. Protein: CSVALTLSSYNEQFF.